Shown below are 10 T cell receptor beta chains from a single sample sequenced in a study of blood T cell repertoires in COVID-19. Only in-frame clones appear in the TCRdb table, and some are missing; sequencing was by immunoSEQ multiplex PCR. The profile shows roughly 59,000 clones, around 83% of them singletons. Sequenced material: peripheral blood. The receptor source for this set is a human donor in a cohort sampled during active COVID-19.

This clone showed up just a few times. This chain connects TRBV15 to TRBJ2-3; D remains ambiguous. Trimming took 0 bases from V and 6 from J, leaving 7 bases between them. The CDR3 totals 13 residues. In germline, CDR1 is LNHNV, CDR2 YYDKDF (reference sequence). CDR3 in amino acids: CATSREAWDTQYF. The CDR3 DNA reads as TGTGCCACCAGCAGAGAAGCTTGGGATACGCAGTATTTT. Looking up the rest from reference TRBV15 and TRBJ2-3 gives the full variable domain: DAMVIQNPRYQVTQFGKPVTLSCSQTLNHNVMYWYQQKSSQAPKLLFHYYDKDFNNEADTPDNFQSRRPNTSFCFLDIRSPGLGDTAMYLCATSREAWDTQYFGPGTRLTVL.

The rearrangement joins TRBV2 to TRBJ2-5, with 7 bases fitting TRBD1. CDR3 length: 11 amino acids. In germline, CDR1 is SNHLY, CDR2 FYNNEI. Trimming at V came to 9 bases and at J to 4 bases, leaving 2 bases not matched to a gene. The CDR3 loop is CASTGAETQYF. The CDR3 region has the DNA TGTGCCAGTACAGGGGCAGAGACCCAGTACTTC.

The V gene is TRBV27, the J gene TRBJ2-4; TRBD2 matches 11 bases. The CDR3 extends over 18 amino acids. Germline V gene sequence: CDR1 MNHEY, CDR2 SMNVEV (reference sequence). V was pared by 3 bases and J by 0 bases, with 7 bases of the junction left unmatched. The CDR3 is CASSLGIAGGLAKNIQYF. As DNA, the CDR3 is TGTGCCAGCAGTTTGGGAATAGCGGGGGGGCTAGCCAAAAACATTCAGTACTTC.

V usage is TRBV14 and J usage is TRBJ1-2; 8 bases fit TRBD1. CDR3 length: 15 amino acids. V lost 1 base and J lost 4; bases outside the gene matches: 5. CDR1 and CDR2 from the germline V gene are SGHDN and FVKESK. In nucleotides, the CDR3 is TGTGCCAGCAGCCAAGGGGACAGGCTCGGCTATGGCTACACCTTC. This translates into CASSQGDRLGYGYTF. The entire variable domain, with the rest obtained from reference TRBV14 and TRBJ1-2, is as follows: EAGVTQFPSHSVIEKGQTVTLRCDPISGHDNLYWYRRVMGKEIKFLLHFVKESKQDESGMPNNRFLAERTGGTYSTLKVQPAELEDSGVYFCASSQGDRLGYGYTFGSGTRLTVV.

The chain recombines TRBV6-1 with TRBJ2-6; unclear D gene. The CDR3 spans 15 residues. Germline CDR1 reads MNHNS; CDR2 reads SASEGT. The V gene lost 3 bases and the J gene lost 0 bases, with 6 bases spanning the gap. The CDR3: CASSDGSSGANVLTF. The CDR3, as DNA: TGTGCCAGCAGTGACGGGTCCTCTGGGGCCAACGTCCTGACTTTC.

The chain has TRBV29-1 and TRBJ2-7; 9 bases match TRBD1. The ends lost 1 base at V and 4 bases at J; junction bases unmatched: 11. In germline, CDR1 is SQVTM, CDR2 ANQGSEA. This CDR3 is built from 16 residues. The CDR3 sequence is CSVEVFTRDRAYEQYF. CDR3 coding DNA: TGCAGCGTTGAAGTTTTCACAAGGGACAGGGCATACGAGCAGTACTTC.

The V call is TRBV9, the J call TRBJ2-5; D perhaps matches TRBD2 (5 bases). CDR1 and CDR2 from the germline V gene are SGDLS and YYNGEE. The CDR3 contains 15 residues. V was clipped by 1 base and J by 6 bases, with 16 bases between them. CDR3 bases: TGTGCCAGCAGCGTAAACCCGTCCGGGGAAAAGACCCAGTACTTC. It yields the protein CASSVNPSGEKTQYF.

This rearrangement joins TRBV6-1 to TRBJ1-4, with D possibly being TRBD1 (6 bases). The CDR3 is 15 residues long. V dropped 3 bases and J dropped 4 bases, with 12 bases sitting between them. Germline V lookup: CDR1 MNHNS, CDR2 SASEGT. The CDR3 loop is CASSELGTLNEKLFF. DNA of the CDR3: TGTGCCAGCAGTGAGTTAGGGACACTTAATGAAAAACTGTTTTTT.

As DNA, the CDR3 is TGTGCCAGCAGCAAAGTCGGGGCTAGCGGGAGGCGGGAGCTGTTTTTT. As protein: CASSKVGASGRRELFF. The chain employs TRBV21-1 and TRBJ2-2; the table's D call, TRBD2, was not checked against the DNA. TRBV21-1 is designated a pseudogene. The CDR3 is made up of 16 amino acids.

This clone was recorded once. The V call is TRBV11-2, the J call TRBJ2-3, with 9 bases matching TRBD1. Trimming took 5 bases from V and 4 from J; bases not matched to a gene: 4. The CDR3 has 14 residues. The germline V gene has CDR1 SGHAT and CDR2 FQNNGV. The CDR3 sequence: CASSQGQGPDTQYF. The DNA of the CDR3 is TGTGCCAGCAGCCAAGGACAGGGGCCAGATACGCAGTATTTT. The full variable domain, completed using reference TRBV11-2 and TRBJ2-3, is EAGVAQSPRYKIIEKRQSVAFWCNPISGHATLYWYQQILGQGPKLLIQFQNNGVVDDSQLPKDRFSAERLKGVDSTLKIQPAKLEDSAVYLCASSQGQGPDTQYFGPGTRLTVL.